The present T cell receptor (beta chain) was sequenced within a study of regulatory T cells in long-lasting Graves disease. The germline gives CDR1 KGHSH, CDR2 LQKENI. V lost 3 bases to trimming and J lost 3 bases, with 9 bases between them. The length of the CDR3 is 14 residues. Time point in this sample: newly diagnosed GD, antithyroid drugs for less than 3 months. From RNA extracted from PBMCs, the TCR library was made. This clonotype was observed many times. Relying on iRepertoire HTBI primers and Arm-PCR of CDR3 regions, the team built TCR beta libraries. From the multiplex PCR reads, TCRdb called clonotypes with MiXCR, one entry per CDR3 protein. Of some 350,000 distinct CDR3 sequences listed, roughly 16% are singletons. The same data also went into a second study, on T cells in Graves' hyperthyroidism and ophthalmopathy.

The sequence was collected from a woman aged 18-29 years with Graves disease. This chain connects TRBV18 to TRBJ1-5; no clear D. The sample consisted of peripheral blood mononuclear cells (PBMCs), taken at new diagnosis, from a patient treated with antithyroid drugs. The CDR3 loop is CASSPVDTNQPQHF. The CDR3, as DNA: TGTGCCAGCTCACCGGTCGACACCAATCAGCCCCAGCATTTT.